This T cell receptor (beta chain) was retrieved from a study of T cells in Graves' hyperthyroidism and ophthalmopathy. Amplified regions were TCR beta CDR3 sequences from RNA transcripts. Researchers ran a first-round RT-PCR on the TCR CDR3 using the HTBI primer set. TCRdb analysed the multiplex PCR reads with MiXCR anew, one entry per CDR3 protein. There are 380,000 or so distinct CDR3 sequences in the sample; approximately 14% occur only once, and approximately 23% lies in the top ten. Trimming cost V 5 bases and J 3 bases, with 20 bases left between them. The CDR3 has 16 residues. Germline CDR1 is MDHEN and CDR2 is SYDVKM. General study findings and limits: Also found in blood were most expanded thyroid clonotypes above 0.001. The model predicted ophthalmopathy a median about 6.6 months before onset.

The sample holds many counts of this clonotype. Its target is not known. Patients were excluded because of uncontrolled infection, other autoimmune disease, pregnancy or lactation. On the basis of clinical symptoms, serum thyroxine and TRAb, thyroid ultrasound and orbital computed tomography, diagnoses were made. The clonotype was recovered from a woman aged 25 to 39 with Graves' hyperthyroidism. The J gene is TRBJ2-7, the V gene TRBV28; D is ambiguous. Sequencing input: blood. CDR3 in amino acids: CASSPMRNRPLYEQYF. CDR3 sequence (DNA): TGTGCCAGCAGTCCCATGAGGAACCGGCCCCTCTACGAGCAGTACTTC.